This T cell receptor (beta chain) was captured by sequencing in a study of shared clonotypes between healthy human individuals. Sequencing used immunoSEQ multiplex PCR; TCRdb keeps in-frame clones, though not all of them. Among approximately 530,000 clones listed, 90% to 96% were seen once. This CDR3 has 14 residues. The ends lost 4 bases at V and 2 bases at J; junction bases unmatched: 4. The V gene's germline CDR1 is LNHNV and CDR2 YYDKDF (reference sequence). This chain connects TRBV15 to TRBJ1-2; 7 bases align to TRBD1. The source is a woman aged 25-40 years in good health. The specimen sequenced was naive CD4+ T cells sorted from blood. As for subset: CD45RA+ positively selected. CDR3 protein: CATSKDRANYGYTF. CDR3 DNA: TGTGCCACCAGCAAAGACAGGGCCAACTATGGCTACACCTTC.